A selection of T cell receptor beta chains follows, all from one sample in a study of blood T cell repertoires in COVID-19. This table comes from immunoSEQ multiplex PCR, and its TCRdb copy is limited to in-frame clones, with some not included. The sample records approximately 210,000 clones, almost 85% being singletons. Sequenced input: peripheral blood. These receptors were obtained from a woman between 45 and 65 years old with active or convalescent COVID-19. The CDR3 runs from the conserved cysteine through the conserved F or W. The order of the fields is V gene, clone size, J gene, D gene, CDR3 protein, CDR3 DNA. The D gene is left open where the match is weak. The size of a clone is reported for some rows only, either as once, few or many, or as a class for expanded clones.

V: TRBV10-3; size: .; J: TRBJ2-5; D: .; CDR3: CAASPGTPEETQYF; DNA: TGTGCCGCCAGTCCCGGGACACCAGAAGAGACCCAGTACTTC
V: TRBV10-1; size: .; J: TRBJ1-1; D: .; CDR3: CASSVRRVVNTEAFF; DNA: TGCGCCAGCAGTGTAAGGAGGGTCGTGAACACTGAAGCTTTCTTT
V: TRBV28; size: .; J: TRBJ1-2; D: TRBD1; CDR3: CASSLLGQGMGNYGYTF; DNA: TGTGCCAGCAGTTTATTGGGACAGGGGATGGGGAACTATGGCTACACCTTC
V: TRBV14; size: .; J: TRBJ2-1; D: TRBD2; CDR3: CASSQVRAGAYNEQFF; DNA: TGTGCCAGCAGCCAAGTGAGAGCGGGAGCTTACAATGAGCAGTTCTTC
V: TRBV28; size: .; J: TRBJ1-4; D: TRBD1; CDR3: CASSLSLSLGTGEKKKLFF; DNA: TGTGCCAGCAGTTTATCCCTAAGCCTCGGGACAGGGGAGAAGAAAAAACTGTTTTTT
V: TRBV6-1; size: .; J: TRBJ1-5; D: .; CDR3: CASSEVGGGNQPQHF; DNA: TGTGCCAGCAGTGAAGTGGGGGGAGGCAATCAGCCCCAGCATTTT
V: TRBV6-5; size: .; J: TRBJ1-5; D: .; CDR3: CASGQGYQPQHF; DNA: TGTGCCAGCGGTCAGGGTTATCAGCCCCAGCATTTT
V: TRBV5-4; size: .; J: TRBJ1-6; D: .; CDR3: CASSLLPNSPLHF; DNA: TGTGCCAGCAGCTTGCTTCCTAATTCACCCCTCCACTTT
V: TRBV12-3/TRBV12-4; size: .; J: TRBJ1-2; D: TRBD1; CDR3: CASSFVGGYGYTF; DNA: TGTGCCAGCAGTTTTGTAGGGGGCTACGGCTACACCTTC
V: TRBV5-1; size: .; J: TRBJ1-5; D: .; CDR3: CASSLDGSNQPQHF; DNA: TGCGCCAGCAGCTTGGACGGTAGCAATCAGCCCCAGCATTTT
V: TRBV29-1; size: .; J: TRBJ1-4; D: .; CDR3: CSARIQGRGKLFF; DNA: TGCAGCGCCCGGATCCAGGGAAGGGGAAAACTGTTTTTT
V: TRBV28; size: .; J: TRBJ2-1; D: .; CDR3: CASSLWDLTSSYNEQFF; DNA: TGTGCCAGCAGTTTATGGGACTTAACCAGCTCCTACAATGAGCAGTTCTTC
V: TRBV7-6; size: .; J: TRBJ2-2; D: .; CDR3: CASSLEASAHTGELFF; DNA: TGTGCCAGCAGCTTAGAGGCTAGCGCGCACACCGGGGAGCTGTTTTTT
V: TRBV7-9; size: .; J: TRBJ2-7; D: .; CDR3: CASSLHRVYEQYF; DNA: TGTGCCAGCAGCTTACACAGGGTCTACGAGCAGTACTTC
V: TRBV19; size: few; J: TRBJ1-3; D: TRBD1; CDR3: CASSSRGGQHFTGNTIYF; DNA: TGTGCCAGTAGTAGCCGAGGGGGACAGCATTTCACTGGAAACACCATATATTTT
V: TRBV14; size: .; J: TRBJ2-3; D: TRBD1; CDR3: CASSPRDRDMNTQYF; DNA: TGTGCCAGCAGCCCCCGGGACAGGGATATGAATACGCAGTATTTT
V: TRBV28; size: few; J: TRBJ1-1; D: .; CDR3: CASSGVWGPNTEAFF; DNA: TGTGCCAGCAGTGGGGTTTGGGGGCCGAACACTGAAGCTTTCTTT
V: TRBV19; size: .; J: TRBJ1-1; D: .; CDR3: CASSMGVFSSEAFF; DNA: TGTGCCAGTAGTATGGGCGTATTCAGCTCTGAAGCTTTCTTT
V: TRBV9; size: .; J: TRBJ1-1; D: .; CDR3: CASSVGAGETEAFF; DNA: TGTGCCAGCAGCGTAGGGGCAGGGGAGACTGAAGCTTTCTTT
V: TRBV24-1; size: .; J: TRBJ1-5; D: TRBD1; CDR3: CATSDVGTGVQPQHF; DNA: TGTGCCACCAGTGATGTCGGGACAGGGGTTCAGCCCCAGCATTTT
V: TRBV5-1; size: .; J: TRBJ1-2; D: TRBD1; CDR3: CASTNPGQGYGYTF; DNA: TGCGCCAGCACAAACCCGGGACAGGGGTATGGCTACACCTTC
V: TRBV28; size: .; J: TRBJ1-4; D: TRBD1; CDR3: CASSFRRGREKLFF; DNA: TGTGCCAGCAGTTTTCGTAGGGGGCGAGAAAAACTGTTTTTT
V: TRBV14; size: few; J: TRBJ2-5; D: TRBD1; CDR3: CASSQRSGTGIQETQYF; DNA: TGTGCCAGCAGCCAACGCTCCGGGACAGGGATCCAAGAGACCCAGTACTTC
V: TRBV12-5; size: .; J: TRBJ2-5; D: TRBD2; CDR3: CASGFGASGGETQYF; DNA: TGTGCTAGTGGTTTTGGGGCTAGCGGGGGTGAGACCCAGTACTTC
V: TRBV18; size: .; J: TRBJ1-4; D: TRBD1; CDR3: CASSRGTVNEKLFF; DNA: TGTGCCAGCTCACGCGGGACAGTTAATGAAAAACTGTTTTTT
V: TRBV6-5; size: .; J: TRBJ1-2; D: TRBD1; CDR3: CASSRNRGGYGYTF; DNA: TGTGCCAGCAGCCGGAACAGGGGCGGCTATGGCTACACCTTC
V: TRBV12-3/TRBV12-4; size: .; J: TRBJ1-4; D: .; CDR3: CASSIRQDEKLFF; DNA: TGTGCCAGCAGCATACGACAGGATGAAAAACTGTTTTTT
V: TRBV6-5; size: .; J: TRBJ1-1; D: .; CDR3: CASTRGTEAFF; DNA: TGTGCCAGCACTAGGGGCACTGAAGCTTTCTTT
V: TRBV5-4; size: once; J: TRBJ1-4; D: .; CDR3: CASSFAGTTNEKLFF; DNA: TGTGCCAGCAGCTTCGCGGGAACAACTAATGAAAAACTGTTTTTT
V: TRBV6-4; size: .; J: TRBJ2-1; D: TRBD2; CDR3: CASSPGGDGDEQFF; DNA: TGTGCCAGCAGTCCCGGGGGGGATGGGGATGAGCAGTTCTTC
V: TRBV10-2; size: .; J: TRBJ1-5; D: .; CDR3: CASTDDTSNQPQHF; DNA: TGCGCCAGCACCGATGACACTTCCAATCAGCCCCAGCATTTT
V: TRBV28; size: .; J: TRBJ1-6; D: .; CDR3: CASSLKLGGTQLKPLHF; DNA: TGTGCCAGCAGTTTAAAACTAGGAGGGACCCAGCTTAAACCCCTCCACTTT